This TCR beta chain stems from a study of monozygotic twins with inflammatory bowel disease. Following a re-call of the 5' RACE reads, TCRdb has one entry per CDR3 protein and lacks DNA. The repertoire table contains 150,000 to 200,000 distinct CDR3 sequences. The germline gives CDR1 GTSNPN, CDR2 SVGIG (reference sequence). The CDR3 is 15 residues long. The receptor was isolated from a human donor with ulcerative colitis or Crohn's disease, or a healthy co-twin of an affected twin (not recorded which). The gene calls are TRBV30 and TRBJ2-1; the D gene TCRdb calls, TRBD2, cannot be checked with no DNA. Sample: blood. The CDR3 here is CAWSGSERRRNEQFF.